There are a few counts of the clone carrying this T cell receptor (beta chain). The J segment lost 4 bases and the V segment lost 4 bases, leaving 6 bases of the junction unmatched. CDR1 is SGHRS, CDR2 YFSETQ, per germline. The CDR3 length is 15 residues. TCRdb reprocessed the RT-PCR reads with MiXCR, giving one entry per CDR3 protein. The sample yields around 700,000 distinct CDR3 sequences, approximately 15% seen once. Sequencing was done on a sample of memory CD4+ T cells from blood. This clonotype was sampled from a female donor in good health, serving as a healthy control. The chain employs TRBV5-1 and TRBJ2-3; TRBD2 aligns across 10 bases. The CDR3 sequence is CASSGLAGEADTQYF. The CDR3 DNA sequence: TGCGCCAGCAGCGGGCTAGCGGGAGAGGCAGATACGCAGTATTTT.